One sample yielded the 10 T cell receptor beta chains listed below, sequenced in a study of Ad26.COV2.S vaccination and SARS-CoV-2 variants. Method: immunoSEQ multiplex PCR; TCRdb's copy keeps in-frame clones and lacks some. The data show hundreds of thousands of clones, 75% to 95% seen once. As to treatment: 15 to 20 received Ad26.COV2.S at low or high dose, single or two shots; five or six received placebo; per-sample allocation not given. Material that was analyzed had been drawn on day 63 after the first vaccine or placebo injection. Material: peripheral blood, obtained in a trial of Ad26.COV2.S vaccine versus placebo. These receptors were collected from a person between 18 and 65 years old who received the Ad26.COV2.S COVID-19 vaccine or a placebo.

The chain uses TRBV6-2 or TRBV6-3 and TRBJ2-3; 7 bases are a match to TRBD1. Losses at the gene ends were 1 base for V and 2 bases for J; bases not matched to a gene: 3. The CDR3 loop spans 15 amino acids. CDR1 MNHEY and CDR2 SVGEGT come from the germline V gene. CDR3: CASSYLDRYTDTQYF. CDR3 nucleotide sequence: TGTGCCAGCAGTTACTTGGACAGGTACACAGATACGCAGTATTTT.

This chain links TRBV5-5 with TRBJ1-3; 7 bases agree with TRBD1. The CDR3 loop spans 15 amino acids. Trimming at V came to 4 bases and at J to 3 bases, leaving 7 bases not matched to a gene. Per the germline V gene, CDR1 is SGHKS and CDR2 is YYEKEE (reference sequence). The CDR3 is CASSPRDSLGNTIYF. The DNA for the CDR3 is TGTGCCAGCAGCCCCCGGGACAGCCTTGGAAACACCATATATTTT.

This clone was picked up a small number of times. The chain employs TRBV6-5 and TRBJ1-3; a weak D match, TRBD1 (6 bases). CDR1 is MNHEY and CDR2 is SVGAGI in the germline V gene. CDR3 length equals 16 residues. Trimming removed 0 bases from V and 2 bases from J, with 11 bases in between. CDR3 nucleotide sequence: TGTGCCAGCAGTTACTCGAGGGGGGTCCCTGGAAACACCATATATTTT. Protein sequence: CASSYSRGVPGNTIYF.

V and J are TRBV6-2 or TRBV6-3 and TRBJ2-3; D is perhaps TRBD2 (6 bases). The CDR3 is made up of 16 amino acids. In germline, CDR1 is MNHEY, CDR2 SVGEGT. V lost 7 bases and J lost 4, with 21 bases in between. CDR3 sequence: CASTPEGRVRSDTQYF. DNA for the CDR3: TGTGCCAGCACCCCGGAGGGGCGAGTTAGATCAGATACGCAGTATTTT.

For this clone: The junction differs from germline at one of its ends, possibly a read error. The rearrangement uses TRBV19 and TRBJ1-1; possibly TRBD1 for D (6 bases). Germline-derived CDR1 and CDR2 are LNHDA and SQIVND (reference sequence). The CDR3 is made up of 16 amino acids. This chain's CDR3 is CASSKGEGGGVTEAFF. As DNA, the CDR3 is TGTGCCAGCAGTAAAGGGGAGGGGGGAGGAGTGACTGAAGCTTTCTTT.

The rearrangement links TRBV7-2 to TRBJ2-2; no reliable D call. This CDR3 is 11 amino acids long. Trimming took 4 bases from V and 8 from J, leaving 5 bases between them. The germline gives CDR1 SGHTA, CDR2 FQGNSA. The CDR3 protein is CASSSKGELFF. As DNA, the CDR3 is TGTGCCAGCAGCTCGAAGGGGGAGCTGTTTTTT.

This clone is a singleton in its sample. The chain combines TRBV4-3 with TRBJ1-2; D is unclear. The CDR3 has 11 residues. Per the germline V gene, CDR1 is LGHNA and CDR2 is YSLEER. The ends were cut back, 0 bases at V and 9 bases at J, with 5 bases in the middle. As DNA, the CDR3 is TGCGCCAGCAGCCAAGATTTTAGCTACACCTTC. This translates into CASSQDFSYTF.

A single count supports this clone. This chain connects TRBV4-3 to TRBJ1-2; D might be TRBD1 (5 bases). Germline CDR1 and CDR2: LGHNA and YSLEER. CDR3 length: 15 residues. The V end was cut by 1 base, the J end by 4 bases, with 13 bases between. CDR3 protein: CASSQGTSGAYGYTF. CDR3 DNA sequence: TGCGCCAGCAGCCAAGGGACAAGTGGTGCCTATGGCTACACCTTC.

The V gene is TRBV27, the J gene TRBJ2-1, with 14 bases aligning to TRBD2. This CDR3 has 16 residues. Losses at the gene ends were 7 bases for V and 9 bases for J; bases not matched to a gene: 11. Germline CDR1 is MNHEY and CDR2 is SMNVEV (reference sequence). The CDR3 reads CASNLRGLAGGIEQFF. CDR3 in DNA: TGTGCCAGCAACTTAAGAGGACTAGCGGGAGGAATTGAGCAGTTCTTC.

V is TRBV7-8 and J is TRBJ1-1; TRBD1 is a possible D gene (5 bases). V lost 3 bases and J 5 bases, leaving 13 bases between the germline ends. This CDR3 is 14 amino acids long. In germline, CDR1 is SGHVS, CDR2 FQNEAQ. CDR3 residues: CASSLSGIGTEAFF. The CDR3 coding sequence is TGTGCCAGCAGCTTGTCAGGGATTGGGACTGAAGCTTTCTTT.